The 4 T cell receptor beta chains listed next were all sequenced from one sample in a study of CD8 T cells in ankylosing spondylitis. TCRdb itself ran the 5' RACE reads through MiXCR, one entry per CDR3 protein. This sample has 150,000 to 200,000 distinct CDR3 sequences, with around a tenth found just once. Sequencing was done on a sample of blood, either unsorted or a sorted T cell fraction (not recorded which). Receptors were obtained from a male donor with ankylosing spondylitis or in good health (not recorded which).

This clonotype was picked up many times. V usage is TRBV12-3 or TRBV12-4 and J usage is TRBJ1-2; no clear D gene. V was pared by 9 bases and J by 1 base, with 9 bases between. The CDR3 sequence is 12 residues long. This chain's CDR3 is CASNNINYGYTF. The CDR3 DNA is TGTGCCAGTAACAATATTAACTATGGCTACACCTTC.

This clonotype was recorded a few times. This chain links TRBV7-9 with TRBJ2-3; D unclear. The V and J ends lost 5 bases and 1 base respectively, with 10 bases between them. The V gene's germline CDR1 is SEHNR and CDR2 FQNEAQ (reference sequence). The CDR3 is 14 amino acids. This CDR3 reads CASSRPAGTDTQYF. As DNA, the CDR3 is TGTGCCAGCAGCCGCCCGGCGGGCACAGATACGCAGTATTTT.

This clonotype was recorded many times. V gene TRBV5-1 combines with J gene TRBJ2-5; D might be TRBD1 or TRBD2, each matching 5 bases. The CDR3 runs 16 residues. The germline V and J ends were trimmed by 0 bases and 3 bases, with 15 bases remaining between them. The V gene's germline CDR1 is SGHRS and CDR2 YFSETQ. The CDR3 region is CASSLAGARAEETQYF. The CDR3 DNA reads as TGCGCCAGCAGCTTGGCCGGGGCCCGGGCAGAAGAGACCCAGTACTTC.

This clonotype was observed many times. CDR3 in amino acids: CASSRGGRGSNQPQHF. Written as DNA, the CDR3 is TGTGCCAGCAGCCGAGGGGGCCGGGGCAGCAATCAGCCCCAGCATTTT. The chain joins TRBV7-6 to TRBJ1-5; 7 nucleotides align to TRBD1. This CDR3 spans 16 amino acids. Per the germline V gene, CDR1 is SGHVS and CDR2 is FNYEAQ. V lost 5 bases, J lost 1 base, and 8 bases stayed unmatched.